This T cell receptor (beta chain) stems from a study of shared clonotypes between healthy human individuals. Only in-frame clones appear in the TCRdb table, and some are missing; sequencing was by immunoSEQ multiplex PCR. The sample has about 2.2 million clones; 85% to 95% are singletons. Notes on the study in general: The small donor group covered limited genetic and exposure diversity.

A note on this clone: Its specificity is not known.

In the naive CD8 group, cells lacked CD45RO and were positively selected for CCR7, so terminally differentiated effector memory CD45RA+ cells were left out. Trimming stripped 2 bases from V and 5 bases from J, with 16 bases between. CDR3 size: 15 residues. Per the germline V gene, CDR1 is LNHNV and CDR2 is YYDKDF (reference sequence). This TCR was recovered from a man aged 18 to 30 in good health. Some clones in this sample may be carry-over from other donors' samples. Sequencing was performed on naive CD8+ T cells from PBMCs. The rearrangement joins TRBV15 to TRBJ2-7; tentative D call: TRBD1 (6 bases). The CDR3 protein is CATSRKPLRGNEQYF. The CDR3 coding sequence is TGTGCCACCAGCAGAAAACCACTCAGGGGTAACGAGCAGTACTTC.